The 3 T cell receptor beta chains given below trace back to one sample, sequenced in a study of blood T cell repertoires in COVID-19. Method: immunoSEQ multiplex PCR; TCRdb's copy keeps in-frame clones and lacks some. The table has 65,000 to 95,000 clones, about three quarters seen once. Sequenced material: peripheral blood. These receptors were obtained from a man aged 45-60 years with active or convalescent COVID-19.

The chain uses TRBV7-2 and TRBJ2-5, with 8 bases fitting TRBD2. V lost 5 bases and J lost 5; bases outside the gene matches: 7. This CDR3 region has 14 residues. Germline V gives CDR1 SGHTA, CDR2 FQGNSA. The CDR3 region has the DNA TGTGCCAGCAGCCCTCGGGGGGGCATGGAGACCCAGTACTTC. Translating gives CASSPRGGMETQYF.

This chain uses TRBV27 with TRBJ2-5, with a weak D call TRBD2 (7 bases). This CDR3 is 15 amino acids long. Germline CDR1 reads MNHEY; CDR2 reads SMNVEV (reference sequence). Trimming took off 6 bases at V and 5 bases at J, with 19 bases between the two ends. For the CDR3, the DNA is TGTGCCAGCAGCCCTCTGAGGGGGGGCCGGGAGACCCAGTACTTC. Its protein product is CASSPLRGGRETQYF.

The chain employs TRBV7-9 and TRBJ1-5; D is unresolved. Germline lookup yields CDR1 SEHNR and CDR2 FQNEAQ (reference sequence). Trimming cost V 5 bases and J 0 bases, with 14 bases left between them. The CDR3 extends over 16 amino acids. CDR3 coding DNA: TGTGCCAGCAGCCGTGTATTTGGAGATAGCAATCAGCCCCAGCATTTT. Translated, it gives CASSRVFGDSNQPQHF. Looking up the rest from reference TRBV7-9 and TRBJ1-5 gives the full variable domain: DTGVSQNPRHKITKRGQNVTFRCDPISEHNRLYWYRQTLGQGPEFLTYFQNEAQLEKSRLLSDRFSAERPKGSFSTLEIQRTEQGDSAMYLCASSRVFGDSNQPQHFGDGTRLSIL.